Sequencing of this T cell receptor (beta chain) was carried out in a study of cytotoxic CD8 clonotypes in ibrutinib-treated CLL. Looking at the study overall: The patients, about ten relapsed/refractory and about 14 treatment-naive, included about 18 who were IGHV unmutated. Sample averages reached about 260,000 productive templates and some 86,000 productive rearrangements.

Here immunoSEQ multiplex PCR was the method, and the copy in TCRdb shows in-frame clones only, minus some. This table has hundreds of thousands of clones, roughly 79% appearing once. The germline V and J ends were trimmed by 2 bases and 3 bases, with 13 bases remaining between them. This CDR3 spans 15 amino acids. Germline CDR1 reads MGHRA; CDR2 reads YSYEKL. Details on this clone: Its antigen remains unidentified.

The study, taken as a whole, reports: Public clonotypes were rare and shrank or held steady on treatment. Baseline-level clonality went beyond age-matched healthy donors and moved in step with circulating CD8+ T-cell counts.

The genes are TRBV4-1 and TRBJ2-5, with D perhaps matching TRBD2 (5 bases). The sequence came from a human donor with chronic lymphocytic leukemia. Sequences were derived from PBMCs, sampled after 12 months of ibrutinib treatment. The CDR3 nucleotides are TGCGCCAGCAGCCAACTGGGCGGGCCAAAAGAGACCCAGTACTTC. Amino acids: CASSQLGGPKETQYF.